What follows are 31 T cell receptor beta chains derived from one specimen sequenced in a study of technical replicates of blood from a few donors. Using immunoSEQ multiplex PCR, the repertoire was profiled, and TCRdb retains in-frame clones only, with some absent. The sample records tens of thousands of clones, around 92% being singletons. The sample taken for sequencing was T cells isolated from PBMCs. These receptors all stem from a human donor in good health. Some clones in this sample may be carry-over from other donors' samples.

The chain is built from TRBV30 and TRBJ2-7; the D gene is possibly TRBD1 (5 bases). Germline CDR1 reads GTSNPN; CDR2 reads SVGIG (reference sequence). V was trimmed by 0 bases and J by 6 bases, leaving 6 bases between them. The CDR3 spans 11 residues. The CDR3 spells CAWSVGVEQYF. The CDR3 DNA is TGTGCCTGGAGTGTAGGGGTCGAGCAGTACTTC.

The chain carries TRBV11-3 and TRBJ1-4, with D maybe TRBD1 (6 bases). Germline V CDR1 and CDR2: SGHNT, YENEEA. The CDR3 extends over 14 amino acids. The V and J ends lost 5 bases and 11 bases respectively, with 18 bases between them. CDR3 sequence: CASSVTGIKEKLFF. The CDR3 region has the DNA TGTGCCAGCAGCGTAACAGGGATAAAGGAGAAACTGTTTTTT.

In this sample, this clone turned up once. This chain joins TRBV28 and TRBJ1-1; D not certain. V was clipped by 6 bases and J by 3 bases, with 14 bases between them. Germline CDR1 MDHEN, CDR2 SYDVKM. CDR3 size: 14 residues. CDR3 sequence reads: CASRGGGIYTEAFF. CDR3 nucleotides: TGTGCCAGCAGGGGTGGCGGTATATACACTGAAGCTTTCTTT.

V is TRBV20-1 and J is TRBJ2-5; possible D gene TRBD2, 5 bases. Germline CDR1 is DFQATT and CDR2 is SNEGSKA (reference sequence). The length of the CDR3 is 11 residues. Trimming shortened V by 7 bases and J by 2 bases, and 8 bases separated the two germline ends. The CDR3 nucleotides read TGCAGTGAACGGGGACAAGAGACCCAGTACTTC. Residues: CSERGQETQYF.

The rearrangement uses TRBV7-9 and TRBJ2-2; no firm D call. In germline, CDR1 is SEHNR, CDR2 FQNEAQ (reference sequence). This CDR3 comprises 13 residues. The ends were cut back, 1 base at V and 5 bases at J, with 5 bases in the middle. CDR3 region: CASSLGATGELFF. CDR3 DNA sequence: TGTGCCAGCAGCTTAGGAGCTACCGGGGAGCTGTTTTTT.

The J gene is TRBJ2-7, the V gene TRBV11-2; maybe TRBD2 (6 bases). This CDR3 comprises 15 residues. Trimming stripped 1 base from V and 1 base from J, with 11 bases between. Germline CDR1 reads SGHAT; CDR2 reads FQNNGV. CDR3 in amino acids: CASSLGAGQSYEQYF. The CDR3 DNA follows: TGTGCCAGCAGCTTAGGAGCGGGTCAATCCTACGAGCAGTACTTC.

This clone appeared a single time. The V and J genes are TRBV5-4 and TRBJ2-1; 7 bases map to TRBD2. This CDR3 is built from 15 residues. The junction had 9 bases not matched to a gene; V was cut back by 4 bases and J by 5 bases. Germline V gene sequence: CDR1 SGHNT, CDR2 YYREEE (reference sequence). The CDR3 is CASSRQSGTHNEQFF. The CDR3 coding sequence is TGTGCCAGCAGCCGCCAGAGCGGGACCCACAATGAGCAGTTCTTC.

V usage is TRBV6-1 and J usage is TRBJ2-3; 10 bases fit TRBD2. This CDR3 contains 15 residues. The J segment lost 4 bases and the V segment lost 2 bases, leaving 3 bases of the junction unmatched. The germline CDR1 and CDR2 sequences are MNHNS and SASEGT. The CDR3 nucleotides read TGTGCCAGCAGTGAAAAAGCGGGAGGGCCAGATACGCAGTATTTT. Amino acid sequence: CASSEKAGGPDTQYF.

The genes are TRBV9 and TRBJ2-7; TRBD2 matches at 9 bases. J was trimmed by 6 bases and V by 3 bases; bases with no gene match: 7. Germline V lookup: CDR1 SGDLS, CDR2 YYNGEE. CDR3 length: 14 residues. CDR3 nucleotide sequence: TGTGCCAGCAGCGGGGTAGCGGGAGAGAGCGAGCAGTACTTC. Residues: CASSGVAGESEQYF.

This rearrangement joins TRBV5-5 to TRBJ1-5; weak D call: TRBD1 (5 bases). This CDR3 comprises 14 residues. V lost 2 bases, J lost 4 bases, and 10 bases lay in between. From germline, CDR1 is SGHKS and CDR2 YYEKEE (reference sequence). The CDR3, as DNA: TGTGCCAGCAGCTTTTGGGGGACTAATCAGCCCCAGCATTTT. This translates into CASSFWGTNQPQHF.

The chain has TRBV5-1 and TRBJ2-7; possible D gene TRBD1, 6 bases. Germline loops: CDR1 SGHRS, CDR2 YFSETQ. The CDR3 spans 14 residues. The germline V and J ends were trimmed by 1 base and 3 bases, with 11 bases remaining between them. The CDR3 region has the DNA TGCGCCAGCAGCTTGACACAGGGATACTACGAGCAGTACTTC. Translating it yields CASSLTQGYYEQYF. The full variable domain, its missing parts supplied by reference TRBV5-1 and TRBJ2-7, is KAGVTQTPRYLIKTRGQQVTLSCSPISGHRSVSWYQQTPGQGLQFLFEYFSETQRNKGNFPGRFSGRQFSNSRSEMNVSTLELGDSALYLCASSLTQGYYEQYFGPGTRLTVT.

This clone was seen only once. CDR3 nucleotide sequence: TGTGCCAGAAGCTTGTCTGTTTGTGACCGGGACATTGCCACAGATACGCAGTATTTT. It is translated as CARSLSVCDRDIATDTQYF. This chain uses TRBV5-3 with TRBJ2-3, with D perhaps matching TRBD1 (6 bases). TRBV5-3 is an ORF; its function is uncertain. The CDR3 sequence is 19 residues long. The V and J ends lost 1 base and 2 bases respectively, with 23 bases between them.

The chain carries TRBV11-1 and TRBJ2-3, with a tentative D call TRBD1 (5 bases). Looked up from germline, CDR1 is SGHAT and CDR2 is FQDESV (reference sequence). V lost 4 bases and J lost 3, with 8 bases in between. The CDR3 has 13 residues. This chain's CDR3 is CASSWQGTDTQYF. The CDR3 region has the DNA TGTGCCAGCAGCTGGCAGGGTACAGATACGCAGTATTTT.

The chain joins TRBV15 to TRBJ2-5; 10 nucleotides agree with TRBD1. Germline values: CDR1 LNHNV, CDR2 YYDKDF (reference sequence). CDR3 length: 15 residues. V gave up 3 bases and J gave up 1 base; unmatched junction bases: 2. CDR3 sequence: CATSSGDRGQETQYF. The CDR3 nucleotides read TGTGCCACCAGCAGTGGGGACAGGGGCCAAGAGACCCAGTACTTC. Full variable domain (remainder filled in from reference TRBV15 and TRBJ2-5): DAMVIQNPRYQVTQFGKPVTLSCSQTLNHNVMYWYQQKSSQAPKLLFHYYDKDFNNEADTPDNFQSRRPNTSFCFLDIRSPGLGDTAMYLCATSSGDRGQETQYFGPGTRLLVL.

This clone was observed a single time. The CDR3 loop is CASSIQGISTDTQYF. The CDR3 DNA sequence: TGTGCCAGTAGTATTCAGGGCATCAGCACAGATACGCAGTATTTT. The chain uses TRBV19 and TRBJ2-3; D is perhaps TRBD1 (5 bases). This CDR3 is 15 amino acids long. V was cut by 3 bases and J by 0 bases, with 10 bases left in between. Germline V lookup: CDR1 LNHDA, CDR2 SQIVND (reference sequence).

This chain uses TRBV28 with TRBJ2-1, with TRBD2 matching over 16 bases. CDR1 MDHEN and CDR2 SYDVKM come from the germline V gene. The CDR3 loop spans 15 amino acids. Trimming at V came to 6 bases and at J to 10 bases, leaving 6 bases not matched to a gene. CDR3: CASSTGTSGRDEQFF. In DNA, the CDR3 is TGTGCCAGCAGCACCGGGACTAGCGGGAGGGACGAGCAGTTCTTC.

The J gene is TRBJ2-1, the V gene TRBV16; 11 bases align to TRBD2. Trimming cost V 3 bases and J 2 bases; bases outside gene matches: 6. The V gene's germline CDR1 is KGHSY and CDR2 FQNENV. CDR3 length equals 17 residues. The CDR3 reads CASSQIAGGPAYNEQFF. CDR3 nucleotide sequence: TGTGCCAGCAGCCAGATAGCGGGAGGGCCCGCCTACAATGAGCAGTTCTTC. The entire variable domain, with the rest obtained from reference TRBV16 and TRBJ2-1, is as follows: GEEVAQTPKHLVRGEGQKAKLYCAPIKGHSYVFWYQQVLKNEFKFLISFQNENVFDETGMPKERFSAKCLPNSPCSLEIQATKLEDSAVYFCASSQIAGGPAYNEQFFGPGTRLTVL.

This clone was recorded once. The chain employs TRBV6-5 and TRBJ1-3; 7 bases are shared with TRBD1. Germline V lookup: CDR1 MNHEY, CDR2 SVGAGI. The CDR3 is made up of 12 amino acids. Trimming took 6 bases from V and 4 from J; bases not matched to a gene: 0. CDR3 in amino acids: CASRTGGNTIYF. Written as DNA, the CDR3 is TGTGCCAGCAGGACAGGGGGAAACACCATATATTTT.

The chain carries TRBV18 and TRBJ2-1; 9 bases are shared with TRBD1. Germline CDR1 and CDR2: KGHSH and LQKENI. This CDR3 comprises 15 residues. Germline trimming cut 4 bases from V and 7 bases from J; bases unmatched to any gene: 8. The CDR3 region is CASSLGTGTLNEQFF. The CDR3 DNA reads as TGTGCCAGCTCACTAGGGACAGGGACACTAAATGAGCAGTTCTTC.

V gene TRBV5-6 combines with J gene TRBJ2-1, with 8 nucleotides matching TRBD1. In germline, CDR1 is SGHDT, CDR2 YYEEEE. The CDR3 sequence is 14 residues long. The J segment lost 5 bases and the V segment lost 4 bases, leaving 5 bases of the junction unmatched. CDR3 in DNA: TGTGCCAGCAGCCGGGGACAGGTTAACAATGAGCAGTTCTTC. Translated, it gives CASSRGQVNNEQFF.

This chain joins TRBV9 and TRBJ2-2; tentatively, D is TRBD1 (5 bases). With 6 bases removed from V and 5 bases from J, the gap between germline ends came to 11 bases. This CDR3 comprises 13 residues. The germline V gene encodes CDR1 SGDLS and CDR2 YYNGEE. The CDR3 DNA sequence: TGTGCCAGCACCTGGGGCGGAACCGGGGAGCTGTTTTTT. Encoded protein: CASTWGGTGELFF. Looking up the rest from reference TRBV9 and TRBJ2-2 gives the full variable domain: DSGVTQTPKHLITATGQRVTLRCSPRSGDLSVYWYQQSLDQGLQFLIQYYNGEERAKGNILERFSAQQFPDLHSELNLSSLELGDSALYFCASTWGGTGELFFGEGSRLTVL.

The chain links TRBV7-3 to TRBJ2-3, with 12 bases lining up with TRBD2. CDR1 SGHTA and CDR2 FQGTGA come from the germline V gene. The CDR3 covers 17 residues. V dropped 4 bases and J dropped 0; count of bases not matched to a gene: 5. The CDR3 bases are TGTGCCAGCAGCTCACTCGGACTAGCGGGGAGCACAGATACGCAGTATTTT. It encodes CASSSLGLAGSTDTQYF.

The rearrangement joins TRBV27 to TRBJ2-3, with 10 bases aligning to TRBD1. This CDR3 has 14 residues. Germline CDR1 and CDR2: MNHEY and SMNVEV (reference sequence). Trimming took 9 bases from V and 5 from J; bases not matched to a gene: 8. CDR3 region: CASRQGAHGDTQYF. CDR3 in DNA: TGTGCCAGTAGACAGGGGGCGCATGGAGATACGCAGTATTTT.

The DNA of the CDR3 is TGTGCCAGCAGTTACTCGGACAGGGAGGGAAAACTGTTTTTT. It translates to CASSYSDREGKLFF. The chain employs TRBV6-5 and TRBJ1-4; 8 nucleotides agree with TRBD1. The CDR3 loop spans 14 amino acids. Germline CDR1 is MNHEY and CDR2 is SVGAGI. The V segment lost 0 bases and the J segment 10 bases; nucleotides outside the gene matches: 4.

This chain joins TRBV6-6 and TRBJ2-7; no reliable D call. CDR1 and CDR2 from the germline V gene are MNHNY and SVGAGI (reference sequence). This CDR3 comprises 13 residues. V dropped 2 bases and J dropped 3 bases, with 8 bases sitting between them. CDR3 protein: CASSYSLNYEQYF. CDR3 nucleotides: TGTGCCAGCAGTTACAGCCTTAACTACGAGCAGTACTTC.

The rearrangement joins TRBV5-6 to TRBJ2-7; D is unresolved. V lost 0 bases, J lost 2 bases, and 6 bases lay in between. The length of the CDR3 is 13 residues. Germline V gene data show CDR1 as SGHDT and CDR2 as YYEEEE. The CDR3: CASSLDTAYEQYF. CDR3 bases: TGTGCCAGCAGCTTGGACACAGCCTACGAGCAGTACTTC.

The J gene is TRBJ2-7, the V gene TRBV13; 7 bases are shared with TRBD2. This CDR3 has 16 amino acids. Germline trimming cut 4 bases from V and 9 bases from J; bases unmatched to any gene: 18. CDR1 and CDR2 from the germline V gene are PRHDT and FYEKMQ (reference sequence). The CDR3 DNA follows: TGTGCCAGCAGCTCCCGTGGGGCGGGGGTCTTACGAGGGCAGTACTTC. Translating it yields CASSSRGAGVLRGQYF. The full variable domain, rest sourced from reference TRBV13 and TRBJ2-7, is AAGVIQSPRHLIKEKRETATLKCYPIPRHDTVYWYQQGPGQDPQFLISFYEKMQSDKGSIPDRFSAQQFSDYHSELNMSSLELGDSALYFCASSSRGAGVLRGQYFGPGTRLTVT.

The rearrangement joins TRBV7-9 to TRBJ2-2; no firm D call. The germline gives CDR1 SEHNR, CDR2 FQNEAQ (reference sequence). The CDR3 sequence is 16 residues long. Between the trimmed V and J ends, which lost 2 bases and 0 bases, there was a span of 10 bases. CDR3 residues: CASSLRRPANTGELFF. The CDR3 DNA sequence: TGTGCCAGCAGCTTACGGAGACCGGCGAACACCGGGGAGCTGTTTTTT.

The chain joins TRBV11-2 to TRBJ2-7; TRBD1 agrees at 9 bases. This CDR3 has 13 residues. Germline V gene sequence: CDR1 SGHAT, CDR2 FQNNGV. Trimming removed 5 bases from V and 4 bases from J; junction bases left unmatched: 3. For the CDR3, the DNA is TGTGCCAGCAGCGTCGGGACAGGGTACGAGCAGTACTTC. This sequence encodes CASSVGTGYEQYF.

The CDR3 here is CASSLNIGTGRRSEAFF. The CDR3 nucleotides read TGTGCCAGCAGCTTAAATATTGGGACAGGGAGACGGTCGGAAGCTTTCTTT. The rearrangement links TRBV7-3 to TRBJ1-1; 9 bases fit TRBD1. CDR3 length equals 17 residues. V was pared by 1 base and J by 8 bases, with 14 bases of the junction left unmatched. CDR1 and CDR2 from the germline V gene are SGHTA and FQGTGA.

This chain links TRBV18 with TRBJ1-1; TRBD1 might be the D (5 bases). V shed 6 bases and J shed 1 base, with 12 bases lying between them. This CDR3 is 14 amino acids long. Germline V lookup: CDR1 KGHSH, CDR2 LQKENI. CDR3 sequence: CASSPKTGNTEAFF. CDR3 in DNA: TGTGCCAGCTCCCCGAAAACAGGGAACACTGAAGCTTTCTTT. Full variable domain (outside the CDR3, taken from reference TRBV18 and TRBJ1-1): NAGVMQNPRHLVRRRGQEARLRCSPMKGHSHVYWYRQLPEEGLKFMVYLQKENIIDESGMPKERFSAEFPKEGPSILRIQQVVRGDSAAYFCASSPKTGNTEAFFGQGTRLTVV.